Listed below are T cell receptor beta chains from one sample, sequenced in a study of blood T cell repertoires in COVID-19. Assay used: immunoSEQ multiplex PCR; TCRdb lists only in-frame clones, some missing. Of fewer than 150,000 clones in the sample, around 87% were seen once. Material: peripheral blood. These receptors originate from a woman between 50 and 59 years old who had recovered from COVID-19. The CDR3 runs from the conserved cysteine through the conserved F or W. D genes are given only for firm matches. Clone size is stated in some rows and not others, as once, few, many or a class when expanded.

CDR3nt: TGTGCCAGCAGTTACGGACCGGGACAGGGCTACGAGCAGTACTTC
CDR3aa: CASSYGPGQGYEQYF
j_gene: TRBJ2-7
d_gene: TRBD1
v_gene: TRBV6-5
abundance: -

CDR3nt: TGTGCCACCAGCAGAGATTTGGGCGGGGGGTTCACAGATACGCAGTATTTT
CDR3aa: CATSRDLGGGFTDTQYF
j_gene: TRBJ2-3
d_gene: TRBD2
v_gene: TRBV15
abundance: -

CDR3nt: TGTGCCAGCAGGAAAACCGGGACAGGGACCTACGAGCAGTACTTC
CDR3aa: CASRKTGTGTYEQYF
j_gene: TRBJ2-7
d_gene: TRBD1
v_gene: TRBV11-2
abundance: -

CDR3nt: TGCGCCAGCAGCCCACAGGGGGCTACGGGGCAGCCCCAGCATTTT
CDR3aa: CASSPQGATGQPQHF
j_gene: TRBJ1-5
d_gene: TRBD1
v_gene: TRBV5-1
abundance: -

CDR3nt: TGTGCCAGCAGCGGAGAGGGCCCGCAGTTCTTC
CDR3aa: CASSGEGPQFF
j_gene: TRBJ2-1
d_gene: -
v_gene: TRBV6-2/TRBV6-3
abundance: -

CDR3nt: TGTGCCAGCAGCTTGGCCGGTCAGCCCCAGCATTTT
CDR3aa: CASSLAGQPQHF
j_gene: TRBJ1-5
d_gene: -
v_gene: TRBV5-4
abundance: -

CDR3nt: TGTGCCAGCAGTATACAGGGATCACCCCTCCACTTT
CDR3aa: CASSIQGSPLHF
j_gene: TRBJ1-6
d_gene: -
v_gene: TRBV6-5
abundance: -

CDR3nt: TGTGCCAGAAGCTTGAGAGGCAGCCCTAGGGGTTTCTTT
CDR3aa: CARSLRGSPRGFF
j_gene: TRBJ1-1
d_gene: -
v_gene: TRBV5-3
abundance: -

CDR3nt: TGTGCCAGTAGTATAACACCTTATAGCAATCAGCCCCAGCATTTT
CDR3aa: CASSITPYSNQPQHF
j_gene: TRBJ1-5
d_gene: -
v_gene: TRBV19
abundance: -

CDR3nt: TGTGCCAGCATTCAGGGTTCCCTCCGGTCTGAAGCTTTCTTT
CDR3aa: CASIQGSLRSEAFF
j_gene: TRBJ1-1
d_gene: -
v_gene: TRBV6-1
abundance: -

CDR3nt: TGCGCCAGCAGCTGGGACTTCTACGAGCAGTACTTC
CDR3aa: CASSWDFYEQYF
j_gene: TRBJ2-7
d_gene: -
v_gene: TRBV5-1
abundance: -

CDR3nt: TGTGCCAGCAGCTTGGTATCCACTCGCGATGAGCAGTTCTTC
CDR3aa: CASSLVSTRDEQFF
j_gene: TRBJ2-1
d_gene: -
v_gene: TRBV5-6
abundance: -

CDR3nt: TGTGCCAGCAGCTTAATCGAAGAGACCCAGTACTTC
CDR3aa: CASSLIEETQYF
j_gene: TRBJ2-5
d_gene: -
v_gene: TRBV7-9
abundance: few

CDR3nt: TGTGCCAGCATACAGGCGATAACTAACTATGGCTACACCTTC
CDR3aa: CASIQAITNYGYTF
j_gene: TRBJ1-2
d_gene: -
v_gene: TRBV7-2
abundance: -

CDR3nt: TGTGCCAGTAGCCACCGGGGGGCGAGGACTGAAGCTTTCTTT
CDR3aa: CASSHRGARTEAFF
j_gene: TRBJ1-1
d_gene: -
v_gene: TRBV19
abundance: -

CDR3nt: TGCGCCAGCAGTTCCGGACCGCAGGCGGGAACAGATACGCAGTATTTT
CDR3aa: CASSSGPQAGTDTQYF
j_gene: TRBJ2-3
d_gene: -
v_gene: TRBV10-1
abundance: -

CDR3nt: TGCGCCAGCAGCCTGGGGACTAGCGGGCCAGAGACCCAGTACTTC
CDR3aa: CASSLGTSGPETQYF
j_gene: TRBJ2-5
d_gene: TRBD2
v_gene: TRBV5-1
abundance: -

CDR3nt: TGTGCCAGCAGCCCCCGGAGGGGAGGTCAGCCCCAGCATTTT
CDR3aa: CASSPRRGGQPQHF
j_gene: TRBJ1-5
d_gene: -
v_gene: TRBV4-2
abundance: once

CDR3nt: TGTGCCAGTAGTGTCCGGGACTCCCCTGGTCGGGAGACCCAGTACTTC
CDR3aa: CASSVRDSPGRETQYF
j_gene: TRBJ2-5
d_gene: -
v_gene: TRBV19
abundance: -

CDR3nt: TGTGCCAGCAGTGGACAGGGGGAAGTTGATGAGCAGTTCTTC
CDR3aa: CASSGQGEVDEQFF
j_gene: TRBJ2-1
d_gene: TRBD1
v_gene: TRBV25-1
abundance: medium-sized

CDR3nt: TGTGCCAGCAGCTTTCCAGCTCCCGGGACAGAGAACTATGGCTACACCTTC
CDR3aa: CASSFPAPGTENYGYTF
j_gene: TRBJ1-2
d_gene: TRBD1
v_gene: TRBV7-3
abundance: few

CDR3nt: TGTGCCAGCAGTTTCTTAGATACGCAGTATTTT
CDR3aa: CASSFLDTQYF
j_gene: TRBJ2-3
d_gene: -
v_gene: TRBV28
abundance: -

CDR3nt: TGTGCCAGCAGCCAAGATTGGGGGACAGGGAATTCACCCCTCCACTTT
CDR3aa: CASSQDWGTGNSPLHF
j_gene: TRBJ1-6
d_gene: TRBD1
v_gene: TRBV14
abundance: -

CDR3nt: TGTGCCAGCAGTTTATCTTTAGGAGGGGCGGGGGCCAACGTCCTGACTTTC
CDR3aa: CASSLSLGGAGANVLTF
j_gene: TRBJ2-6
d_gene: -
v_gene: TRBV27
abundance: -

CDR3nt: TGTGCCAGCAGCTACACCGGACTAGCGAAGCCCTACGAGCAGTACTTC
CDR3aa: CASSYTGLAKPYEQYF
j_gene: TRBJ2-7
d_gene: TRBD2
v_gene: TRBV7-9
abundance: -

CDR3nt: TGTGCCAGCAGCTCCCCGGTCGGCGGAAGCTCCTACGAGCAGTACTTC
CDR3aa: CASSSPVGGSSYEQYF
j_gene: TRBJ2-7
d_gene: -
v_gene: TRBV11-2
abundance: -

CDR3nt: TGTGCCAGCAGCTTTCTCCTACTAACCTCCTACAATGAGCAGTTCTTC
CDR3aa: CASSFLLLTSYNEQFF
j_gene: TRBJ2-1
d_gene: -
v_gene: TRBV5-4
abundance: once

CDR3nt: TGCGCCAGCAGCCAAGATGTAACGGGTGAGCAGTTCTTC
CDR3aa: CASSQDVTGEQFF
j_gene: TRBJ2-1
d_gene: -
v_gene: TRBV4-1
abundance: -

CDR3nt: TGTGCCAGTTTGCAGGGGGGCTCTGGGGCCAACGTCCTGACTTTC
CDR3aa: CASLQGGSGANVLTF
j_gene: TRBJ2-6
d_gene: -
v_gene: TRBV6-5
abundance: once

CDR3nt: TGTGCCAGCAGCGGCGGGGCTGGGACAGGGGGCTACGAGCAGTACTTC
CDR3aa: CASSGGAGTGGYEQYF
j_gene: TRBJ2-7
d_gene: TRBD1
v_gene: TRBV9
abundance: -

CDR3nt: TGCACCAGCAGCCGGCCAGGTACTTTCATGACTGGAAACACCATATATTTT
CDR3aa: CTSSRPGTFMTGNTIYF
j_gene: TRBJ1-3
d_gene: -
v_gene: TRBV1
abundance: -

CDR3nt: TGTGCCAGCAGGGGGGTGACAGGGGACTACGAGCAGTACTTC
CDR3aa: CASRGVTGDYEQYF
j_gene: TRBJ2-7
d_gene: TRBD1
v_gene: TRBV2
abundance: few

CDR3nt: TGTGCCAGCAGTGGAACCGACAGGGCCTATGGCTACACCTTC
CDR3aa: CASSGTDRAYGYTF
j_gene: TRBJ1-2
d_gene: TRBD1
v_gene: TRBV6-6
abundance: -

CDR3nt: TGTGCCACCAGTGACTCTAGCGGGACGAACACCGGGGAGCTGTTTTTT
CDR3aa: CATSDSSGTNTGELFF
j_gene: TRBJ2-2
d_gene: TRBD2
v_gene: TRBV24-1
abundance: -

CDR3nt: TGTGCCAGCAGCCAACCGGGACTAGCGGACTACAATGAGCAGTTCTTC
CDR3aa: CASSQPGLADYNEQFF
j_gene: TRBJ2-1
d_gene: TRBD2
v_gene: TRBV4-2
abundance: -

CDR3nt: TGCGCCAGCAGCTTGGGGGCCTCCCAAGAGACCCAGTACTTC
CDR3aa: CASSLGASQETQYF
j_gene: TRBJ2-5
d_gene: -
v_gene: TRBV5-1
abundance: -

CDR3nt: TGTGCCAGCAGTTCGGAGCTTGGGGGGGGCGAGACCCAGTACTTC
CDR3aa: CASSSELGGGETQYF
j_gene: TRBJ2-5
d_gene: -
v_gene: TRBV6-2/TRBV6-3
abundance: -

CDR3nt: TGTGCCTGGAAAAGGGGGAACACTGAAGCTTTCTTT
CDR3aa: CAWKRGNTEAFF
j_gene: TRBJ1-1
d_gene: -
v_gene: TRBV30
abundance: few

CDR3nt: TGTGCCAGCAGCTTGTTCCCGGGACAGGGTCACGAAAAACTGTTTTTT
CDR3aa: CASSLFPGQGHEKLFF
j_gene: TRBJ1-4
d_gene: TRBD1
v_gene: TRBV5-5
abundance: -

CDR3nt: TGCGCCAGCAGCTTAGACACAGGTATCGACACTGAAGCTTTCTTT
CDR3aa: CASSLDTGIDTEAFF
j_gene: TRBJ1-1
d_gene: -
v_gene: TRBV5-1
abundance: -

CDR3nt: TGTGCCAGTGGCCCCGGGACAGGGGCCTACGAGCAGTACTTC
CDR3aa: CASGPGTGAYEQYF
j_gene: TRBJ2-7
d_gene: TRBD1
v_gene: TRBV2
abundance: once

CDR3nt: TGCAGCGCCTCGGGGGGGTACCACGAGCAGTACTTC
CDR3aa: CSASGGYHEQYF
j_gene: TRBJ2-7
d_gene: TRBD2
v_gene: TRBV29-1
abundance: -

CDR3nt: TGTGCCAGTAGTCCGGGACTAGCGGGAGGGCCGGTCGCCTACAATGAGCAGTTCTTC
CDR3aa: CASSPGLAGGPVAYNEQFF
j_gene: TRBJ2-1
d_gene: TRBD2
v_gene: TRBV19
abundance: -

CDR3nt: TGTGCCAGCGGGATTGGGAGGGGAGGGTATGGCTACACCTTC
CDR3aa: CASGIGRGGYGYTF
j_gene: TRBJ1-2
d_gene: -
v_gene: TRBV28
abundance: -

CDR3nt: TGTGCCAGCAGCTTCAGGGGTTCCCAAGAGACCCAGTACTTC
CDR3aa: CASSFRGSQETQYF
j_gene: TRBJ2-5
d_gene: -
v_gene: TRBV5-5
abundance: -

CDR3nt: TGTGCCAGCAGCATAATCACTGGCTCTGGGGCCAACGTCCTGACTTTC
CDR3aa: CASSIITGSGANVLTF
j_gene: TRBJ2-6
d_gene: -
v_gene: TRBV5-5
abundance: -

CDR3nt: TGTGCCAGCTCACCACCCATACTAGGAGGGACCGGGGAGCTGTTTTTT
CDR3aa: CASSPPILGGTGELFF
j_gene: TRBJ2-2
d_gene: -
v_gene: TRBV18
abundance: -

CDR3nt: TGTGCCAGCAGCGCCGGGACAGTCAATCAGCCCCAGCATTTT
CDR3aa: CASSAGTVNQPQHF
j_gene: TRBJ1-5
d_gene: TRBD1
v_gene: TRBV7-6
abundance: -

CDR3nt: TGTGCCAGCAGTTCTGGGACATTTAACACTGAAGCTTTCTTT
CDR3aa: CASSSGTFNTEAFF
j_gene: TRBJ1-1
d_gene: -
v_gene: TRBV5-4
abundance: -

CDR3nt: TGTGCCAGCACCCCTACGCGGGGGCAAGCTTTCTTT
CDR3aa: CASTPTRGQAFF
j_gene: TRBJ1-1
d_gene: -
v_gene: TRBV11-3
abundance: once

CDR3nt: TGTGCCAGCAGTTTTAATTGGGGTGGGGGACAGGGCAAATACGAGCAGTACTTC
CDR3aa: CASSFNWGGGQGKYEQYF
j_gene: TRBJ2-7
d_gene: TRBD1
v_gene: TRBV28
abundance: many

CDR3nt: TGTGCCAGCAGACAAGGTGACAGGGGAGGGACTGAAGCTTTCTTT
CDR3aa: CASRQGDRGGTEAFF
j_gene: TRBJ1-1
d_gene: TRBD1
v_gene: TRBV7-8
abundance: -